The present T cell receptor (beta chain) was sequenced within a study of T cells after yellow fever vaccination. Overall study findings and caveats: Booster samples showed a return of most primary-vaccination clones (roughly 96% CD4, 70% to 90% CD8).

Universal primer sites and UMIs were introduced during 5'RACE template-switching synthesis of TCR cDNA. One entry per CDR3 protein, called by TCRdb with MiXCR from the 5' RACE reads. The profile shows about 350,000 distinct CDR3 sequences, about 7.8% of them singletons. The germline CDR1 and CDR2 sequences are DFQATT and SNEGSKA (reference sequence). V shed 5 bases and J 5 bases; nucleotides not matched to a gene: 11. The CDR3 is 14 residues long. At least ten counts were recorded for this clonotype. The antigen is unknown. The sequence derives from a man aged 18 to 30 who received the YFV17D yellow fever vaccine. The starting material was PBMCs, obtained more than 40 days after the first yellow fever vaccination. The rearrangement uses TRBV20-1 and TRBJ2-5, with 7 bases matching TRBD1. The CDR3 here is CSARRGSNWETQYF. In DNA form, the CDR3 reads TGCAGTGCTCGCAGGGGGAGCAATTGGGAGACCCAGTACTTC.